A selection of T cell receptor beta chains follows, all from one sample in a study of T cells in narcolepsy. This table comes from immunoSEQ multiplex PCR, and its TCRdb copy is limited to in-frame clones, with some not included. Of about 40,000 clones in the sample, about nine tenths were seen once. The sequenced material came from CD45RA- memory CD4+ T cells from PBMCs. Receptors were obtained from a human donor with narcolepsy. The CDR3 runs from the conserved cysteine through the conserved F or W. D genes are given only for firm matches. Rows give clone size only sometimes, using once, few, many, or a class for an expanded clone.

D gene	V gene	J gene	clone size	CDR3 DNA	CDR3 protein
TRBD2	TRBV28	TRBJ2-1	.	TGTGCCAGCAGTTCCGGACTAGTATGGGCCTACAATGAGCAGTTCTTC	CASSSGLVWAYNEQFF
.	TRBV7-7	TRBJ1-5	once	TGTGCTAGCAGTCCCGCGGGAAGCAATCAGCCCCAGCATTTT	CASSPAGSNQPQHF
.	TRBV5-1	TRBJ1-6	.	TGCGCCAGCAGTGAAGACGGAGGCTATAATTCACCCCTCCACTTT	CASSEDGGYNSPLHF
TRBD2	TRBV4-3	TRBJ2-7	.	TGCGCCAGCAGCCAAGAGGGGACTAGCGGGCCCTACGAGCAGTACTTC	CASSQEGTSGPYEQYF
.	TRBV19	TRBJ1-3	.	TGTGCCAGTAATCGGGGGGCTTCTGGAAACACCATATACTTT	CASNRGASGNTIYF
.	TRBV5-1	TRBJ1-3	.	TGCGCCAGCAGCTTGGCCGCCCCCGGGTTGGCTGGAAACACCATATATTTT	CASSLAAPGLAGNTIYF
.	TRBV19	TRBJ2-7	.	TGTGCCAGTAGTGTCGGACAGCCTCCCTACGAGCAGTACTTC	CASSVGQPPYEQYF
TRBD1	TRBV4-3	TRBJ1-4	once	TGCGCCAGCAGCCAAGGACAGGGGGCAACTAATGAAAAACTGTTTTTT	CASSQGQGATNEKLFF
TRBD2	TRBV7-8	TRBJ2-1	.	TGTGCCAGTGGGAGGGCTCTTACCGGTGAGCAGTTCTTC	CASGRALTGEQFF
TRBD1	TRBV23-1	TRBJ1-1	.	TGCGCCAGCAGTCAATCGGCGTCAGGGGGGCCCCTGGGAGCTTTCTTT	CASSQSASGGPLGAFF
.	TRBV2	TRBJ2-5	once	TGTGCCAGCAGTGGGACAGTACAAGAGACCCAGTACTTC	CASSGTVQETQYF
.	TRBV19	TRBJ2-1	.	TGTGCCAGTAGTATTACCAGGGGGGGTTTTATTTCCTACAATGAGCAGTTCTTC	CASSITRGGFISYNEQFF
TRBD2	TRBV4-1	TRBJ2-3	.	TGCGCCAGCAGCCAGAGGCTAGCGGACACAGATACGCAGTATTTT	CASSQRLADTDTQYF
.	TRBV7-9	TRBJ2-3	.	TGTGCCAGCAGCACAGACGGTAGCCGGCAGTCAGATACGCAGTATTTT	CASSTDGSRQSDTQYF
TRBD1	TRBV6-5	TRBJ2-4	.	TGTGCCAGCAGCCCCCGGGCGACAGGGGCGAACATTCAGTACTTC	CASSPRATGANIQYF
TRBD2	TRBV5-1	TRBJ2-7	.	TGCGCCAGCAGCTTGGCTAGCGGTAGCTCCTACGAGCAGTACTTC	CASSLASGSSYEQYF
TRBD2	TRBV2	TRBJ2-1	once	TGTGCCAGCAGTCAAGGGACTAGGGGGGTTGAGCAGTTCTTC	CASSQGTRGVEQFF